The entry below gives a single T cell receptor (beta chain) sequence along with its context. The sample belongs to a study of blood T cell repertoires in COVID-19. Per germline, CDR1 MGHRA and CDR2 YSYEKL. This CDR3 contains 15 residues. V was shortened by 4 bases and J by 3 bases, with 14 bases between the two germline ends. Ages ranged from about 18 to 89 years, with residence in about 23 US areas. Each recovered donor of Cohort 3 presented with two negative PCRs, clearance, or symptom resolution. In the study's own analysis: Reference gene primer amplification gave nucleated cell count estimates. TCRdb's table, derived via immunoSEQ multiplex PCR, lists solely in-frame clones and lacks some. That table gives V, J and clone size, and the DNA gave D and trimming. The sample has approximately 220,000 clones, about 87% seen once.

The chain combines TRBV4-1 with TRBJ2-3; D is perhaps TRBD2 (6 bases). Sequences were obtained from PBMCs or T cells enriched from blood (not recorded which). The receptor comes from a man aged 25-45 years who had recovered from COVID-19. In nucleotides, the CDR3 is TGCGCCAGCAGCCCCCTAGCGCTCCAGACAGATACGCAGTATTTT. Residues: CASSPLALQTDTQYF.